These T cell receptor beta chains were read from a single sample in a study of technical replicates of blood from several donors. The repertoire was sequenced with immunoSEQ multiplex PCR; TCRdb's copy has only in-frame clones and lacks some. The table includes tens of thousands of clones, approximately 92% detected once. The sample consisted of T cells isolated from PBMCs. The receptors stem from a human donor in good health. Each CDR3 is given with its conserved first and last residue. The D gene is left open where the match is weak. Some rows have no size entry. The others give once, few or many, or a class for an expanded clone.

D gene	clone size	V gene	J gene	CDR3 protein	CDR3 DNA
.	.	TRBV5-6	TRBJ2-7	CASSLSEGGPQYF	TGTGCCAGCAGCTTGTCGGAGGGGGGGCCGCAGTACTTC
TRBD1	once	TRBV5-5	TRBJ2-7	CASSPTGNEQYF	TGTGCCAGCAGCCCGACAGGGAACGAGCAGTACTTC
.	.	TRBV10-3	TRBJ1-2	CAITGTGRTNYGYTF	TGTGCCATCACGGGGACGGGGAGGACTAACTATGGCTACACCTTC
TRBD1	.	TRBV29-1	TRBJ2-1	CSVEQGANPNEQFF	TGCAGCGTTGAACAGGGGGCTAACCCCAATGAGCAGTTCTTC
.	.	TRBV18	TRBJ1-5	CASSELSNQPQHF	TGTGCCAGCTCGGAGCTTAGCAATCAGCCCCAGCATTTT
TRBD1	.	TRBV18	TRBJ2-2	CASSPRVEYRGTGELFF	TGTGCCAGCTCACCACGCGTAGAATACAGGGGAACCGGGGAGCTGTTTTTT
.	.	TRBV2	TRBJ2-5	CASSQTLGGEETQYF	TGTGCCAGCAGCCAAACCCTCGGGGGAGAAGAGACCCAGTACTTC
TRBD2	.	TRBV9	TRBJ2-3	CASSDPGLAADTQYF	TGTGCCAGCAGCGACCCGGGACTAGCGGCAGATACGCAGTATTTT
TRBD2	.	TRBV6-5	TRBJ2-5	CASSSGSLQETQYF	TGTGCCAGCAGTAGCGGGAGTCTTCAAGAGACCCAGTACTTC
TRBD1	.	TRBV28	TRBJ1-4	CASRKPGQGSEKLFF	TGTGCCAGCAGGAAGCCGGGACAGGGGTCAGAAAAACTGTTTTTT
TRBD2	.	TRBV5-5	TRBJ2-2	CASSTPHPSGRYTGELFF	TGTGCCAGCAGCACACCCCACCCCAGCGGGAGGTATACCGGGGAGCTGTTTTTT
.	.	TRBV10-3	TRBJ2-1	CAATPGSSYNEQFF	TGTGCCGCCACCCCGGGGAGCTCCTACAATGAGCAGTTCTTC
TRBD2	.	TRBV5-1	TRBJ2-7	CASSSIAGGSYEQYF	TGCGCCAGCAGCTCCATAGCGGGGGGTTCTTACGAGCAGTACTTC
.	.	TRBV4-1	TRBJ2-5	CASSQSGKETQYF	TGCGCCAGCAGCCAATCGGGGAAAGAGACCCAGTACTTC
.	.	TRBV6-5	TRBJ2-7	CASSYSSTGLGEQYF	TGTGCCAGCAGTTACTCGAGCACGGGGTTAGGCGAGCAGTACTTC
TRBD1	.	TRBV4-1	TRBJ1-2	CASSQEGQGALYGYTF	TGCGCCAGCAGCCAAGAGGGACAGGGGGCTTTATATGGCTACACCTTC
.	.	TRBV7-9	TRBJ1-1	CASSLEGMNTEAFF	TGTGCCAGCAGCTTAGAGGGGATGAACACTGAAGCTTTCTTT
TRBD1	.	TRBV7-2	TRBJ2-1	CAKDRASSYNEQFF	TGTGCCAAGGACAGGGCGAGCTCCTACAATGAGCAGTTCTTC
.	.	TRBV19	TRBJ1-5	CASSTPGIRQPQHF	TGTGCCAGTAGTACCCCGGGAATACGGCAGCCCCAGCATTTT
TRBD1	.	TRBV11-3	TRBJ2-7	CASSPRTGPGEQYF	TGTGCCAGCAGCCCCCGGACAGGCCCGGGGGAGCAGTACTTC
.	few	TRBV19	TRBJ1-5	CASSIGVGQPQHF	TGTGCCAGTAGTATCGGGGTTGGACAGCCCCAGCATTTT
.	.	TRBV5-4	TRBJ2-7	CASSFPDKLSEQYF	TGTGCCAGCAGCTTCCCGGACAAGCTGTCCGAGCAGTACTTC
.	once	TRBV6-4	TRBJ2-2	CASATDLNTGELFF	TGTGCCAGCGCGACTGACTTGAACACCGGGGAGCTGTTTTTT
TRBD2	.	TRBV30	TRBJ2-7	CAWSGLAESSYEQYF	TGTGCCTGGAGTGGGCTAGCGGAGAGCTCCTACGAGCAGTACTTC